This TCR beta chain was recorded in a study of T cell responses to AZD1222 COVID-19 vaccine. This clone was found a few times. Repertoires were generated with immunoSEQ multiplex PCR, while TCRdb's copy carries only in-frame clones and drops some. The table has roughly 150,000 clones, about 91% seen once. CDR3 length: 17 amino acids. Per the germline V gene, CDR1 is MNHEY and CDR2 is SMNVEV (reference sequence). V was trimmed by 5 bases and J by 9 bases, leaving 23 bases between them. The TCR originated in an adult in good health. This sample comprised peripheral blood, obtained on day 0 of AZD1222 vaccination. The chain employs TRBV27 and TRBJ1-6, with D possibly being TRBD1 (5 bases). The DNA of the CDR3 is TGTGCCAGCAGTCCTCGTCCAGGGTCACTGGCCGGTTCACCCCTCCACTTT. Encoded protein: CASSPRPGSLAGSPLHF.